The T cell receptor (beta chain) under discussion was sequenced for a study of CD8 T cells in ankylosing spondylitis. CDR1 is LGHNA and CDR2 is YNFKEQ in the germline V gene. V lost 4 bases to trimming and J lost 0 bases, with 9 bases between them. The CDR3 extends over 15 amino acids. This clonotype was recorded many times. What it recognizes is unknown. Study-level results: Certain motif variants had earlier been reported in reactive arthritis synovial fluid and blood. In ankylosing spondylitis blood, a motif of roughly 8 highly homologous TCR beta variants appeared characteristic.

Researchers built TCR beta libraries using quantitative 5'-RACE with molecular barcodes. TCRdb processed the 5' RACE reads anew with MiXCR; each CDR3 protein has one entry. In the table there are approximately 540,000 distinct CDR3 sequences, about 13% of which are singletons. The TCR sequence derives from a male donor with ankylosing spondylitis. The material sequenced was blood, either unsorted or a sorted T cell fraction (not recorded which). The genes are TRBV4-2 and TRBJ2-2; D perhaps matches TRBD2 (6 bases). CDR3 nucleotide sequence: TGTGCCAGCAGCCGCGGGACGGCGAACACCGGGGAGCTGTTTTTT. It is translated as CASSRGTANTGELFF.